One and the same sample provided the 5 T cell receptor beta chains below, sequenced in a study of T cell changes during pregnancy in multiple sclerosis. Sequenced by immunoSEQ multiplex PCR; TCRdb stores in-frame clones only, minus some. This table has around 48,000 clones, around 92% appearing once. The source was CD4+ T cells from peripheral blood mononuclear cells, collected in the third trimester of pregnancy. These receptors were obtained from a female donor with multiple sclerosis, enrolled in a pregnancy study.

This chain joins TRBV5-6 and TRBJ1-1; 8 bases map to TRBD1. The CDR3 consists of 15 residues. V dropped 3 bases and J dropped 1; count of bases not matched to a gene: 5. Germline V gives CDR1 SGHDT, CDR2 YYEEEE. Here the CDR3 DNA reads TGTGCCAGCAGCTGGTCCGGGACAGGGAACACTGAAGCTTTCTTT. Protein: CASSWSGTGNTEAFF.

This clone appeared once. The J gene is TRBJ2-3, the V gene TRBV5-1, with 10 bases fitting TRBD1. Germline assignment: CDR1 SGHRS and CDR2 YFSETQ. Trimming took 0 bases from V and 3 from J; bases not matched to a gene: 10. This CDR3 contains 18 residues. CDR3 DNA sequence: TGCGCCAGCAGCTTGGCCCACGCCGGGACAGGGGTTACAGATACGCAGTATTTT. Translation: CASSLAHAGTGVTDTQYF. The full variable domain, in which reference TRBV5-1 and TRBJ2-3 provide the parts outside the CDR3, is KAGVTQTPRYLIKTRGQQVTLSCSPISGHRSVSWYQQTPGQGLQFLFEYFSETQRNKGNFPGRFSGRQFSNSRSEMNVSTLELGDSALYLCASSLAHAGTGVTDTQYFGPGTRLTVL.

V is TRBV7-9 and J is TRBJ2-7; a possible D gene is TRBD1 (5 bases). Germline V gene sequence: CDR1 SEHNR, CDR2 FQNEAQ (reference sequence). The CDR3 sequence is 16 residues long. V dropped 5 bases and J dropped 2 bases, with 19 bases sitting between them. As DNA, the CDR3 is TGTGCCAGCAGCCGAATTAACAGGTACGAGCCCTACGAGCAGTACTTC. It translates to CASSRINRYEPYEQYF.

The chain is built from TRBV7-9 and TRBJ2-1; no definite D call. CDR3 size: 15 residues. The germline CDR1 and CDR2 sequences are SEHNR and FQNEAQ (reference sequence). Trimming left V 4 bases short and J 0 bases short, with 10 bases between. The DNA of the CDR3 is TGTGCCAGCAGCTCCGACTCCCGCTCCTACAATGAGCAGTTCTTC. Encoded protein: CASSSDSRSYNEQFF. Based on the CDR3 plus reference TRBV7-9 and TRBJ2-1, the full variable domain is DTGVSQNPRHKITKRGQNVTFRCDPISEHNRLYWYRQTLGQGPEFLTYFQNEAQLEKSRLLSDRFSAERPKGSFSTLEIQRTEQGDSAMYLCASSSDSRSYNEQFFGPGTRLTVL.

The chain is built from TRBV6-1 and TRBJ1-2; D is unclear. Germline V gene sequence: CDR1 MNHNS, CDR2 SASEGT. V was cut by 2 bases and J by 5 bases, with 9 bases left in between. This CDR3 comprises 13 residues. The CDR3 DNA sequence: TGTGCCAGCAGTGAAATGTACATTTATGGCTACACCTTC. Translated: CASSEMYIYGYTF.